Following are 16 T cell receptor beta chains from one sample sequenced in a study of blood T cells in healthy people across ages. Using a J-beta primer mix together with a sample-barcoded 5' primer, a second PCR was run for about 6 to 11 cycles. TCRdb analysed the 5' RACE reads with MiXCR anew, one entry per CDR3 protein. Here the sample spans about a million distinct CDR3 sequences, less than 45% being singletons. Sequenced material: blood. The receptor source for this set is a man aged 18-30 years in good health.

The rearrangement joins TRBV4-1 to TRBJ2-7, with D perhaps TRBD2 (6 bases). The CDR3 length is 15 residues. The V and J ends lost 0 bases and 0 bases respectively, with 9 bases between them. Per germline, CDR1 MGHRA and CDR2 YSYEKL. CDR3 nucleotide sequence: TGCGCCAGCAGCCAAGAGGGACTTCGCTCCTACGAGCAGTACTTC. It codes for CASSQEGLRSYEQYF.

The CDR3 DNA follows: TGTGCCAGCAGTTACGGGAAGGGCGGTTCTGAAAAACTGTTTTTT. It translates to CASSYGKGGSEKLFF. The rearrangement links TRBV6-5 to TRBJ1-4; D unclear. CDR1 and CDR2 (germline): MNHEY, SVGAGI. Trimming removed 2 bases from V and 7 bases from J, with 14 bases in between. The length of the CDR3 is 15 residues.

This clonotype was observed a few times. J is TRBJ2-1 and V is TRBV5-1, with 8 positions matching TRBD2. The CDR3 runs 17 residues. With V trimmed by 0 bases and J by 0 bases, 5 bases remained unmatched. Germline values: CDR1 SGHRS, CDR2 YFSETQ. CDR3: CASSLGSGASSYNEQFF. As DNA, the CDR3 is TGCGCCAGCAGCTTGGGTAGCGGGGCGAGCTCCTACAATGAGCAGTTCTTC.

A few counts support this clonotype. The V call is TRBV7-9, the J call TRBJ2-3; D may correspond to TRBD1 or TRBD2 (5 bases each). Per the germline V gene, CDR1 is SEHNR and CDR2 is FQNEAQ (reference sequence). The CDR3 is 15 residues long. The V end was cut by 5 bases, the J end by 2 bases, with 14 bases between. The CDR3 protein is CASSPGTVYTDTQYF. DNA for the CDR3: TGTGCCAGCAGCCCAGGGACGGTATACACAGATACGCAGTATTTT. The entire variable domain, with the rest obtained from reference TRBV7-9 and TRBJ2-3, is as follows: DTGVSQNPRHKITKRGQNVTFRCDPISEHNRLYWYRQTLGQGPEFLTYFQNEAQLEKSRLLSDRFSAERPKGSFSTLEIQRTEQGDSAMYLCASSPGTVYTDTQYFGPGTRLTVL.

CDR3 sequence reads: CASGQGAQTEAFF. For the CDR3, the DNA is TGTGCCAGCGGCCAGGGGGCGCAGACTGAAGCTTTCTTT. The chain uses TRBV12-3 or TRBV12-4 and TRBJ1-1; TRBD1 matches 8 bases. This CDR3 has 13 residues. Trimming took 8 bases from V and 5 from J; bases not matched to a gene: 7.

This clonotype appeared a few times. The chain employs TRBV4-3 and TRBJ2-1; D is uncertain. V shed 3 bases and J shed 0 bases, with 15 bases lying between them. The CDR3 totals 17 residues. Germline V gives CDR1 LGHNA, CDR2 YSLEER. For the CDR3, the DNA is TGCGCCAGCAGCCAGCGCTTTCAGGCAGGCTCCTACAATGAGCAGTTCTTC. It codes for CASSQRFQAGSYNEQFF.

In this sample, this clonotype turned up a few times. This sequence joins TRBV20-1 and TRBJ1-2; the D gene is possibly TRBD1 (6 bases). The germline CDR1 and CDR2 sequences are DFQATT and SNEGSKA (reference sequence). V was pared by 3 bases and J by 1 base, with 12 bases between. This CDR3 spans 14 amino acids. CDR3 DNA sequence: TGCAGTGCTAGTACGGGGGCGGGTAACTATGGCTACACCTTC. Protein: CSASTGAGNYGYTF.

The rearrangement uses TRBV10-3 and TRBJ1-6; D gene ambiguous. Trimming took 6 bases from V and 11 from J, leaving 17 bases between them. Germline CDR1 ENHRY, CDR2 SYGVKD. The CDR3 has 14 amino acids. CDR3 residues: CAIRDDSGEAPLHF. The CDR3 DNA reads TGTGCCATCAGAGACGATTCCGGGGAAGCACCCCTCCACTTT.

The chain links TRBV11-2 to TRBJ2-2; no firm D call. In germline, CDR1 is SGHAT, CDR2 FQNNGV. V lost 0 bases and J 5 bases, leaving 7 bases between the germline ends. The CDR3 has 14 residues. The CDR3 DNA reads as TGTGCCAGCAGCTTAGATGCGGATACCGGGGAGCTGTTTTTT. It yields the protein CASSLDADTGELFF.

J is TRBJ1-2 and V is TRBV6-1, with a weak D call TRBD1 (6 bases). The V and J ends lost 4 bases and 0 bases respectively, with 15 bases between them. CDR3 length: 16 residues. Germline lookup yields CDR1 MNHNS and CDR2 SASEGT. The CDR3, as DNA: TGTGCCAGCAGTGGAGCGTCAGGGGAGGCTAACTATGGCTACACCTTC. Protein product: CASSGASGEANYGYTF.

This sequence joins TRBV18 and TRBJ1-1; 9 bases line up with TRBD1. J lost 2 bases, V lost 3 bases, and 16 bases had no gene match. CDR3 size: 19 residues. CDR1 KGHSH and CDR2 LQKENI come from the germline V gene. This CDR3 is CASSPGRQGEAGYNTEAFF. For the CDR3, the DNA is TGTGCCAGCTCACCGGGGAGACAGGGGGAGGCTGGTTACAACACTGAAGCTTTCTTT.

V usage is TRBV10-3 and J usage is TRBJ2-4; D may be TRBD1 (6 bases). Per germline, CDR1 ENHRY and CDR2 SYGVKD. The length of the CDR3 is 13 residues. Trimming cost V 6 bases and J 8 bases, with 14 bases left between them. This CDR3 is CAISGTPGDIQYF. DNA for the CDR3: TGTGCCATCAGCGGGACACCCGGGGACATTCAGTACTTC.

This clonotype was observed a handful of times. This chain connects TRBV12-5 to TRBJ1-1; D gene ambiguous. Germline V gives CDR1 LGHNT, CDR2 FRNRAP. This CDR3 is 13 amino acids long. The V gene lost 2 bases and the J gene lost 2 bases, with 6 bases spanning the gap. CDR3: CASGLPTNTEAFF. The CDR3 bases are TGTGCTAGTGGTTTGCCCACTAACACTGAAGCTTTCTTT.

The CDR3 DNA reads as TGTGCCAGCAGGGACGGGGGATCACCCCTCCACTTT. It encodes CASRDGGSPLHF. The chain recombines TRBV12-3 or TRBV12-4 with TRBJ1-6; D is perhaps TRBD1 (5 bases). Deletions cut 6 bases from V and 10 bases from J, with 10 bases between. This CDR3 has 12 residues.

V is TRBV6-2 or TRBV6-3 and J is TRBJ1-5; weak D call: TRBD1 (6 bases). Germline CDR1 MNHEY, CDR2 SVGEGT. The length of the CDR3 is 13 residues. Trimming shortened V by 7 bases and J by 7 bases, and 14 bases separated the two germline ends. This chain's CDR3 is CASNGGARQPQHF. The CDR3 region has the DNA TGTGCCAGCAACGGGGGGGCAAGGCAGCCCCAGCATTTT.

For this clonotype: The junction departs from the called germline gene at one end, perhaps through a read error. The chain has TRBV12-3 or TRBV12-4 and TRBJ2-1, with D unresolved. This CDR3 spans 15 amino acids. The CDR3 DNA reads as TGTGCCAGCAGTGTTGGTTTACAGAGTCGATATGAGCAGTGCTTC. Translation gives CASSVGLQSRYEQCF.